This entry describes one T cell receptor beta chain. The germline V gene encodes CDR1 MNHEY and CDR2 SMNVEV (reference sequence). The CDR3 runs to 12 residues. After removal of 6 bases from V and 6 bases from J, the junction contained 5 bases not matched to a gene. This record belongs to a study of CD8 T cells in Susac syndrome. With random hexamers, reverse transcription was performed on about 0.45 to 1 ug of RNA. The immunoSEQ assay covered 54 Vbeta and 13 Jbeta segments for CDR3. Each CDR3 protein gets one entry after TCRdb re-called the immunoSEQ multiplex PCR reads with MiXCR. The data contain under 20,000 distinct CDR3 sequences, approximately 95% of them seen just once; the ten biggest clones take up 0.2% to 0.3%.

Material: CD8+ T cells from PBMCs. The chain has TRBV27 and TRBJ2-7; 7 bases map to TRBD1. The sequence came from a human donor in good health. CDR3: CASSPYRGEQYF. The CDR3 DNA follows: TGTGCCAGCAGCCCCTACAGGGGCGAGCAGTACTTC.